This is a list of T cell receptor beta chains from one sample in a study of T cells in Graves' hyperthyroidism and ophthalmopathy. TCRdb fed the multiplex PCR reads into MiXCR, producing one record per CDR3 protein. The sample carries hundreds of thousands of distinct CDR3 sequences, roughly 16% recorded once. Sequenced sample: blood. These receptors were taken from a woman aged 30 to 39 with Graves' hyperthyroidism. The CDR3 runs from the conserved cysteine through the conserved F or W. The D gene is left open where the match is weak. Clone size is shown for a subset of rows, as once, few, many or a class of expanded clone.

cdr3_nt: TGTGCCAGCAGCTTCGGGACTAGCACCTACGAGCAGTACTTC
cdr3_aa: CASSFGTSTYEQYF
j_call: TRBJ2-7
v_call: TRBV5-6
clone_size: many
d_call: TRBD2

cdr3_nt: TGTGCCAGCAGTTTGGGGAGACAGGGAAGGAAGGAGCAGTTCTTC
cdr3_aa: CASSLGRQGRKEQFF
j_call: TRBJ2-1
v_call: TRBV28
clone_size: few
d_call: TRBD1

cdr3_nt: TGTGCCAGCAGGCGCTCCGGCTATAATTCACCCCTCCACTTT
cdr3_aa: CASRRSGYNSPLHF
j_call: TRBJ1-6
v_call: TRBV12-3/TRBV12-4
clone_size: few
d_call: .

cdr3_nt: TGTGCCAGCAGCCTCCCGAGGACTAGCGGGGCCTACAATGAGCAGTTCTTC
cdr3_aa: CASSLPRTSGAYNEQFF
j_call: TRBJ2-1
v_call: TRBV7-8
clone_size: few
d_call: TRBD2

cdr3_nt: TGTGCCAGCGGGCCCTTGGACAGAAGCACAGATACGCAGTATTTT
cdr3_aa: CASGPLDRSTDTQYF
j_call: TRBJ2-3
v_call: TRBV6-2/TRBV6-3
clone_size: few
d_call: .

cdr3_nt: TGCAGTGCTATGGACAGGCTACGTCGGATCTCTGGAAACACCATATATTTT
cdr3_aa: CSAMDRLRRISGNTIYF
j_call: TRBJ1-3
v_call: TRBV20-1
clone_size: .
d_call: TRBD1

cdr3_nt: TGTGCCAGCAGTGAATTAGGGCAGCCTGTGGCCCAGTACTTC
cdr3_aa: CASSELGQPVAQYF
j_call: TRBJ2-5
v_call: TRBV25-1
clone_size: .
d_call: .

cdr3_nt: TGTGCCAGCAGTTTATGGGGGACTAGAGGGAGCTCCTACGAGCAGTACTTC
cdr3_aa: CASSLWGTRGSSYEQYF
j_call: TRBJ2-7
v_call: TRBV28
clone_size: many
d_call: TRBD2

cdr3_nt: TGTGCCAGCTCACCACCGGGGGGAGCAAGGGGCAATGAGCAGTTCTTC
cdr3_aa: CASSPPGGARGNEQFF
j_call: TRBJ2-1
v_call: TRBV18
clone_size: many
d_call: .

cdr3_nt: TGTGCTCGCCTGGGGCCTAGCACAGATACGCAGTATTTT
cdr3_aa: CARLGPSTDTQYF
j_call: TRBJ2-3
v_call: TRBV7-7
clone_size: .
d_call: .

cdr3_nt: TGTGCCAGCAGTAAGACTGCTCCCGAGGTGGGCTACACCTTC
cdr3_aa: CASSKTAPEVGYTF
j_call: TRBJ1-2
v_call: TRBV7-8
clone_size: .
d_call: .

cdr3_nt: TGTGCCAGCAGTTTATATTGGACAGGGAGGGAATTCACTGAAGCTTTCTTT
cdr3_aa: CASSLYWTGREFTEAFF
j_call: TRBJ1-1
v_call: TRBV28
clone_size: many
d_call: TRBD1

cdr3_nt: TGCGCCAGCAGCTCCGGGACTAGCGGGAGTTTGAATGAGCAGTTCTTC
cdr3_aa: CASSSGTSGSLNEQFF
j_call: TRBJ2-1
v_call: TRBV5-1
clone_size: few
d_call: TRBD2

cdr3_nt: TGTGCCACCAGCAGATCCCGACATGACAATGAGCAGTTCTTC
cdr3_aa: CATSRSRHDNEQFF
j_call: TRBJ2-1
v_call: TRBV15
clone_size: .
d_call: .

cdr3_nt: TGTGCCTGGGATAGCGGGAGCTCCTACAATGAGCAGTTCTTC
cdr3_aa: CAWDSGSSYNEQFF
j_call: TRBJ2-1
v_call: TRBV30
clone_size: many
d_call: TRBD2

cdr3_nt: TGTGCCAGCAGTTACTCGCCAGGAGGGGGAGGCCAAGAGACCCAGTACTTC
cdr3_aa: CASSYSPGGGGQETQYF
j_call: TRBJ2-5
v_call: TRBV6-5
clone_size: many
d_call: .

cdr3_nt: TGTGCCAGCAGTCAAGCGCTGCCAGGGGGATACAATGAGCAGTTCTTC
cdr3_aa: CASSQALPGGYNEQFF
j_call: TRBJ2-1
v_call: TRBV3-1
clone_size: many
d_call: TRBD1

cdr3_nt: TGTGCCAGCTCACCCGCAGGGGCAAATGAGCAGTTCTTC
cdr3_aa: CASSPAGANEQFF
j_call: TRBJ2-1
v_call: TRBV18
clone_size: many
d_call: .

cdr3_nt: TGCAGTGCTACAAGGGGACTAGCGGGAGGCACAGATACGCAGTATTTT
cdr3_aa: CSATRGLAGGTDTQYF
j_call: TRBJ2-3
v_call: TRBV20-1
clone_size: many
d_call: TRBD2

cdr3_nt: TGTGCCAGCAGTTTACTACAGGAAAACGTAAATCAGCCCCAGCATTTT
cdr3_aa: CASSLLQENVNQPQHF
j_call: TRBJ1-5
v_call: TRBV28
clone_size: .
d_call: .

cdr3_nt: TGTGCCATCAAACAGGGAACCGGGGAGCTGTTTTTT
cdr3_aa: CAIKQGTGELFF
j_call: TRBJ2-2
v_call: TRBV10-3
clone_size: .
d_call: .

cdr3_nt: TGTGCCAGCAGCTTAGGGGGTACCGGCGAAGCTTTCTTT
cdr3_aa: CASSLGGTGEAFF
j_call: TRBJ1-1
v_call: TRBV5-4
clone_size: many
d_call: .

cdr3_nt: TGTGCCAGCAGTGAAAGGGTTGGCGGAGCGAACACCGGGGAGCTGTTTTTT
cdr3_aa: CASSERVGGANTGELFF
j_call: TRBJ2-2
v_call: TRBV2
clone_size: few
d_call: .

cdr3_nt: TGTGCCAGCTCACCAAGCCCAAGGGGAAACACCATATATTTT
cdr3_aa: CASSPSPRGNTIYF
j_call: TRBJ1-3
v_call: TRBV18
clone_size: .
d_call: .

cdr3_nt: TGTGCCAGCTCCACGAGGCGGTACGAGCAGTACTTC
cdr3_aa: CASSTRRYEQYF
j_call: TRBJ2-7
v_call: TRBV28
clone_size: many
d_call: .

cdr3_nt: TGTGCCATCAGTGAAAAGGAGTGGGAGACCCAGTACTTC
cdr3_aa: CAISEKEWETQYF
j_call: TRBJ2-5
v_call: TRBV10-3
clone_size: few
d_call: .

cdr3_nt: TGTGCCAGCAGTCTCACGTGGGGGGACTATAATTCACCCCTCCACTTT
cdr3_aa: CASSLTWGDYNSPLHF
j_call: TRBJ1-6
v_call: TRBV6-1
clone_size: few
d_call: .

cdr3_nt: TGTGCCAGCAGCACTGCCGGGACCATCACAGATACGCAGTATTTT
cdr3_aa: CASSTAGTITDTQYF
j_call: TRBJ2-3
v_call: TRBV11-2
clone_size: .
d_call: .

cdr3_nt: TGCGCCAGCAGCTTGGTGGGCGGTTACATGAACACTGAAGCTTTCTTT
cdr3_aa: CASSLVGGYMNTEAFF
j_call: TRBJ1-1
v_call: TRBV5-1
clone_size: many
d_call: .

cdr3_nt: TGTGCCGTCAAACCCCCGGACTACAGGGGGCGGGGTTCACCCCTCCACTTT
cdr3_aa: CAVKPPDYRGRGSPLHF
j_call: TRBJ1-6
v_call: TRBV6-1
clone_size: once
d_call: TRBD1

cdr3_nt: TGTGCCAGCAGCCAGGATCGAATCTCAGTGAACACTGAAGCTTTCTTT
cdr3_aa: CASSQDRISVNTEAFF
j_call: TRBJ1-1
v_call: TRBV6-1
clone_size: .
d_call: .

cdr3_nt: TGCAGTGCTAGAGCCAGGGGTAGCAATTCACCCCTCCACTTT
cdr3_aa: CSARARGSNSPLHF
j_call: TRBJ1-6
v_call: TRBV20-1
clone_size: few
d_call: .

cdr3_nt: TGTGCCAGCAGCGCTAGCGGGACTAGCGGGATGGGGGAGCAGTACTTC
cdr3_aa: CASSASGTSGMGEQYF
j_call: TRBJ2-7
v_call: TRBV9
clone_size: .
d_call: TRBD2

cdr3_nt: TGTGCCAGCAGCGCCGGGTTTTCCTACAATGAGCAGTTCTTC
cdr3_aa: CASSAGFSYNEQFF
j_call: TRBJ2-1
v_call: TRBV9
clone_size: few
d_call: .

cdr3_nt: TGTGCCAGCAGTTTATTGCGTTCGCCCCAGCATTTT
cdr3_aa: CASSLLRSPQHF
j_call: TRBJ1-5
v_call: TRBV28
clone_size: .
d_call: .

cdr3_nt: TGCGCCAGCAGCCAAAGTTTAACGGGATATTCTGAAGCTTTCTTT
cdr3_aa: CASSQSLTGYSEAFF
j_call: TRBJ1-1
v_call: TRBV4-3
clone_size: few
d_call: .

cdr3_nt: TGTGCCAGCAGCAGCCGGGACACGAGTACCGGGGAGCTGTTTTTT
cdr3_aa: CASSSRDTSTGELFF
j_call: TRBJ2-2
v_call: TRBV11-2
clone_size: many
d_call: .